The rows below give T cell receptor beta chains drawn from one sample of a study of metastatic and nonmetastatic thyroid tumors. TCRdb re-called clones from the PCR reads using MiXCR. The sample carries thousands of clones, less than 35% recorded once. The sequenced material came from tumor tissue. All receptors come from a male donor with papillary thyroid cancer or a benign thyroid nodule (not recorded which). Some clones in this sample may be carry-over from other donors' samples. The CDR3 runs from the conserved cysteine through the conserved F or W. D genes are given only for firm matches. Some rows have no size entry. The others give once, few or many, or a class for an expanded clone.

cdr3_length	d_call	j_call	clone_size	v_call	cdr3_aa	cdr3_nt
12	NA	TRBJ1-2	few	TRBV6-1	CASSPGRYGYTF	TGTGCCAGCAGCCCGGGACGCTATGGCTACACCTTC
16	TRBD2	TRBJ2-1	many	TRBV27	CASSSRLAGGTNEQFF	TGTGCCAGCAGTTCCAGACTAGCGGGAGGGACCAATGAGCAGTTCTTC
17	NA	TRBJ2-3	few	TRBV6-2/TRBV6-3	CASSYSTSTASTDTQYF	TGTGCCAGCAGTTACTCAACTTCGACAGCCTCCACAGATACGCAATATTTT
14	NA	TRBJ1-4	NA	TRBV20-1	CSARDSAGPRKLFF	TGCAGTGCTAGAGATTCGGCAGGACCGCGGAAGCTGTTTTTT
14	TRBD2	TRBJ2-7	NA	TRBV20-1	CSGTRTSGSYEQYF	TGCAGTGGGACGAGGACTAGCGGGAGTTACGAGCAGTACTTC
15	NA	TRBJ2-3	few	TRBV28	CASTKPMGGSDTQYF	TGTGCCAGCACTAAGCCGATGGGGGGAAGTGATACGCAGTATTTT
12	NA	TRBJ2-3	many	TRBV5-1	CASSLSTDTQYF	TGCGCCAGCAGCTTGAGCACAGATACGCAGTATTTT
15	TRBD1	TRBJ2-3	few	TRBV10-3	CAISEDRGDTDTQYF	TGTGCCATCAGTGAAGACAGGGGAGACACAGATACGCAGTATTTT
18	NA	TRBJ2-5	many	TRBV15	CATSRPWPRVGVGETQYF	TGTGCCACCAGCAGACCCTGGCCCAGGGTAGGAGTAGGAGAGACCCAGTACTTC
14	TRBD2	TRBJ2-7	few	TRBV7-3	CASRASGSSYEQYF	TGTGCTAGCAGGGCTAGCGGGAGCTCCTACGAGCAGTACTTC
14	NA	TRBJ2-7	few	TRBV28	CASIPVGFSYKQYF	TGTGCCAGCATCCCGGTGGGCTTTTCCTACAAGCAGTACTTC
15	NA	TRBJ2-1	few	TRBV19	CASSIPRGLANEQFF	TGTGCCAGTAGTATCCCCCGTGGACTCGCCAATGAGCAGTTCTTC
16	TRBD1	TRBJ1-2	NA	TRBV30	CAWSFSTGETNYGYTF	TGTGCCTGGAGTTTTAGCACAGGGGAAACTAACTATGGCTACACCTTC
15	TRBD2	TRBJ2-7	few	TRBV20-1	CSAKRKREATYEQYF	TGCAGTGCTAAAAGAAAGCGGGAGGCTACCTACGAGCAGTACTTC
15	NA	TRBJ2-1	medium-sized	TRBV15	CATSRDLEGNNEQFF	TGTGCCACCAGCAGAGATTTGGAGGGTAACAATGAGCAGTTCTTC
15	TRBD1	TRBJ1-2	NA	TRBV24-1	CATSDSTGGGFRYTF	TGTGCCACCAGTGACTCTACAGGGGGGGGGTTTCGCTACACCTTC
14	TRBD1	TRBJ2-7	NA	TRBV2	CASSLTGQGREQYF	TGTGCCAGCTCCCTGACGGGACAGGGGAGGGAGCAGTACTTC
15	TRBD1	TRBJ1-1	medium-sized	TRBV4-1	CASSQGTDMNTEAFF	TGCGCCAGCAGCCAGGGGACAGATATGAACACTGAAGCTTTCTTT
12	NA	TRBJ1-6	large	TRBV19	CASSKSNSPLHF	TGTGCCAGTAGTAAGTCGAACTCACCCCTCCACTTT
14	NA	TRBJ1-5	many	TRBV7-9	CASSFEGGVQPQHF	TGTGCCAGCAGCTTCGAGGGGGGGGTTCAGCCCCAGCATTTT
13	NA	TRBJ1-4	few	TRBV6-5	CASAGDFYEKLFF	TGTGCCAGCGCAGGGGATTTCTATGAAAAACTGTTTTTT
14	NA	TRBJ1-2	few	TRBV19	CASSIGQLLYGYTF	TGTGCCAGTAGTATAGGACAGCTCCTCTATGGCTACACCTTC
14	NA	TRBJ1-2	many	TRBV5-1	CASSLYMGADGYTF	TGCGCCAGCAGCTTGTATATGGGGGCGGACGGCTACACCTTC
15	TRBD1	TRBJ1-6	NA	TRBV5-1	CASSGGTGANSPLHF	TGCGCCAGCAGCGGAGGGACAGGGGCTAATTCACCCCTCCACTTT
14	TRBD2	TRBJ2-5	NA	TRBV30	CALTSGGGRETQYF	TGTGCCTTGACTAGCGGGGGGGGCAGAGAGACCCAGTACTTC
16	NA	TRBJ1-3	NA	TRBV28	CASSPAFGGSGNTIYF	TGTGCCAGCAGCCCAGCGTTCGGTGGCTCTGGAAACACCATATATTTT